These T cell receptor beta chains were read from a single sample in a study of cytomegalovirus exposure and HLA in healthy donors. Clones were read by immunoSEQ multiplex PCR, and TCRdb kept only the in-frame ones, dropping some. Here the sample table reports approximately 54,000 clones. What was sequenced was PBMCs. These receptors came from a woman in her thirties or forties in good health and CMV-seronegative. CDR3s include the opening cysteine and the closing phenylalanine or tryptophan. Each record gives: clone size, D gene, J gene, V gene, CDR3 protein, CDR3 DNA. The D gene is left open where the match is weak. Expanded clones get a size class; other rows say once, few or many, or leave the size out.

. TRBD1 TRBJ2-1 TRBV7-2 CASSLGDRWAYNEQFF TGTGCCAGCAGCTTAGGGGACAGGTGGGCCTACAATGAGCAGTTCTTC
. TRBD1 TRBJ2-2 TRBV19 CASIDRAGELFF TGTGCCAGTATCGACAGGGCCGGGGAGCTGTTTTTT
. . TRBJ2-1 TRBV5-6 CASSLMWAGDTYNEQFF TGTGCCAGCAGCTTGATGTGGGCAGGGGACACCTACAATGAGCAGTTCTTC
. TRBD1 TRBJ1-5 TRBV28 CASSLSGTGGLQPQHF TGTGCCAGCAGTTTATCGGGGACAGGGGGCCTTCAGCCCCAGCATTTT
. TRBD1 TRBJ1-2 TRBV6-5 CASSLDRGRGGYTF TGTGCCAGCAGCCTGGACAGGGGCCGGGGTGGCTACACCTTC
. . TRBJ1-2 TRBV7-9 CASSSQGLYYGYTF TGTGCCAGCAGCTCACAGGGTCTATACTATGGCTACACCTTC
. . TRBJ2-7 TRBV7-9 CASSLDERVYEQYF TGTGCCAGCAGCTTAGACGAGAGGGTCTACGAGCAGTACTTC
. . TRBJ2-3 TRBV7-9 CASSLRGSADTQYF TGTGCCAGCAGCTTACGGGGGAGCGCAGATACGCAGTATTTT
. TRBD2 TRBJ2-3 TRBV2 CASSSGGRTDTQYF TGTGCCAGCAGTAGCGGGGGACGCACAGATACGCAGTATTTT
. . TRBJ1-5 TRBV18 CASSPSRGNQPQHF TGTGCCAGCTCACCATCGCGGGGCAATCAGCCCCAGCATTTT
. . TRBJ1-6 TRBV30 CAWEGPAGISPLHF TGTGCCTGGGAGGGTCCCGCCGGGATTTCACCCCTCCACTTT
. TRBD2 TRBJ2-5 TRBV5-1 CASSQTSGSETQYF TGCGCCAGCAGCCAGACTAGCGGGAGCGAGACCCAGTACTTC
. TRBD1 TRBJ2-7 TRBV6-5 CASSSWTGEIYEQYF TGTGCCAGCAGCTCTTGGACAGGGGAAATTTACGAGCAGTACTTC
medium-sized . TRBJ1-1 TRBV5-1 CASSLDSWDTEAFF TGCGCCAGCAGCCTGGACAGTTGGGACACTGAAGCTTTCTTT
. TRBD1 TRBJ2-2 TRBV19 CASSTTGGDLGTGELFF TGTGCCAGTAGTACAACAGGGGGCGATCTTGGCACCGGGGAGCTGTTTTTT
. . TRBJ2-7 TRBV4-3 CASSRQGGAYEQYF TGCGCCAGCAGCAGACAGGGAGGTGCCTACGAGCAGTACTTC
. . TRBJ2-1 TRBV30 CAWSGGSSDNEQFF TGTGCCTGGAGTGGAGGAAGCTCCGACAATGAGCAGTTCTTC
. TRBD1 TRBJ2-3 TRBV7-8 CASSSGRTGITDTQYF TGTGCCAGCAGCTCCGGTCGGACAGGGATCACAGATACGCAGTATTTT
. TRBD1 TRBJ2-3 TRBV19 CASSSGTGISTDTQYF TGTGCCAGTAGCTCCGGGACAGGGATCAGCACAGATACGCAGTATTTT
. . TRBJ2-7 TRBV27 CASRPTGSEQYF TGTGCCAGCAGACCCACGGGGAGTGAGCAGTACTTC
. TRBD1 TRBJ2-7 TRBV10-3 CAISDSRQGAYEQYF TGTGCCATCAGTGATTCCCGACAGGGGGCCTACGAGCAGTACTTC
. . TRBJ2-1 TRBV7-9 CASSPDTSYNEQFF TGTGCCAGCAGCCCGGACACCTCCTACAATGAGCAGTTCTTC
. . TRBJ2-7 TRBV7-2 CASSLVTADEQYF TGTGCCAGCAGCTTAGTAACGGCGGACGAGCAGTACTTC
. TRBD2 TRBJ2-5 TRBV9 CASSVAGGTSGQETQYF TGTGCCAGCAGCGTAGCCGGAGGGACTAGCGGACAAGAGACCCAGTACTTC
. . TRBJ1-5 TRBV28 CASSLIVSQPQHF TGTGCCAGCAGTTTAATCGTGTCCCAGCCCCAGCATTTT
. . TRBJ1-4 TRBV28 CASQKAGAREKLFF TGTGCCAGCCAAAAAGCGGGGGCGCGTGAAAAACTGTTTTTT
. . TRBJ2-1 TRBV6-5 CASHRYNEQFF TGTGCCAGTCACAGGTACAATGAGCAGTTCTTC
. TRBD2 TRBJ2-2 TRBV7-9 CASSFVAGSNTGELFF TGTGCCAGCAGCTTTGTAGCGGGGTCGAACACCGGGGAGCTGTTTTTT
. . TRBJ2-2 TRBV7-8 CASSLGRGTVNTGELFF TGTGCCAGCAGCCTAGGCCGCGGGACAGTTAACACCGGGGAGCTGTTTTTT
. TRBD1 TRBJ2-7 TRBV7-9 CASSLASTGEQYF TGTGCCAGCAGCTTAGCCTCGACAGGGGAGCAGTACTTC
. . TRBJ1-2 TRBV28 CASSFPGSGYTF TGTGCCAGCAGTTTTCCGGGGAGTGGCTACACCTTC
. . TRBJ1-2 TRBV19 CASSMVSAARGRDGYTF TGTGCCAGTAGTATGGTGTCCGCGGCCAGGGGTAGAGATGGCTACACCTTC
. TRBD2 TRBJ2-1 TRBV4-2 CASSPGLAGGLDEQFF TGTGCCAGCAGCCCGGGACTAGCGGGGGGGCTAGATGAGCAGTTCTTC
. . TRBJ1-2 TRBV6-6 CASRLGEENYGYTF TGTGCCAGCAGGTTAGGGGAGGAAAACTATGGCTACACCTTC
. . TRBJ2-7 TRBV28 CASTTQGPRIYEQYF TGTGCCAGCACCACTCAGGGGCCCAGGATCTACGAGCAGTACTTC
. TRBD1 TRBJ1-5 TRBV9 CASSVSGTGNQPQHF TGTGCCAGCAGCGTTTCCGGGACAGGGAATCAGCCCCAGCATTTT
. TRBD1 TRBJ2-1 TRBV7-9 CASSLGQGWNEQFF TGTGCCAGCAGCTTGGGACAGGGATGGAATGAGCAGTTCTTC
. . TRBJ1-4 TRBV19 CASSPIPGLPNEKLFF TGTGCCAGTAGTCCCATCCCGGGACTGCCAAATGAAAAACTGTTTTTT
. TRBD2 TRBJ2-1 TRBV7-2 CASSLGLAGAFSYNEQFF TGTGCCAGCAGCCTGGGACTAGCGGGGGCTTTTTCCTACAATGAGCAGTTCTTC
. TRBD1 TRBJ1-6 TRBV7-9 CASSSGQAINSPLHF TGTGCCAGCAGCTCCGGACAGGCGATTAATTCACCCCTCCACTTT